These 21 T cell receptor beta chains were all obtained from the same sample, sequenced in a study of blood T cell repertoires in COVID-19. TCRdb's copy holds only in-frame clones and misses some; the assay was immunoSEQ multiplex PCR. The data show 340,000 or so clones, around nine tenths seen once. The sequencing input was peripheral blood. The receptor set was obtained from a man over 45 with active or convalescent COVID-19.

The chain couples TRBV6-5 to TRBJ1-1; possible D gene TRBD1, 6 bases. CDR1 MNHEY and CDR2 SVGAGI come from the germline V gene. Trimming took off 6 bases at V and 2 bases at J, with 16 bases between the two ends. This CDR3 spans 15 amino acids. The CDR3 DNA sequence: TGTGCCAGCAGGGTATTCAGGGGATTTAACACTGAAGCTTTCTTT. Translating it yields CASRVFRGFNTEAFF.

The genes are TRBV7-2 and TRBJ1-3, with D tentatively TRBD1 (6 bases). Trimming removed 5 bases at V and 1 base at J, with 18 bases between. Per the germline V gene, CDR1 is SGHTA and CDR2 is FQGNSA. This CDR3 is 17 amino acids long. The CDR3 DNA reads as TGTGCCAGCAGCGCGAGACTTGGGACACGATCTGGAAACACCATATATTTT. It yields the protein CASSARLGTRSGNTIYF.

The V and J genes are TRBV7-6 and TRBJ2-5; D may be TRBD2 (6 bases). The CDR3 is 15 amino acids. Germline-derived CDR1 and CDR2 are SGHVS and FNYEAQ. V dropped 5 bases and J dropped 5 bases, with 18 bases sitting between them. This chain's CDR3 is CASSARLGLWETQYF. The CDR3 nucleotides are TGTGCCAGCAGCGCTCGACTAGGTTTGTGGGAGACCCAGTACTTC. Variable domain in full (rest from reference TRBV7-6 and TRBJ2-5): GAGVSQSPRYKVTKRGQDVALRCDPISGHVSLYWYRQALGQGPEFLTYFNYEAQQDKSGLPNDRFSAERPEGSISTLTIQRTEQRDSAMYRCASSARLGLWETQYFGPGTRLLVL.

The chain is built from TRBV28 and TRBJ2-3; 12 nucleotides agree with TRBD2. The CDR3 extends over 16 amino acids. Germline CDR1 and CDR2: MDHEN and SYDVKM. Trimming took 4 bases from V and 4 from J; bases not matched to a gene: 6. CDR3 loop: CASSSSSGGASDTQYF. The DNA of the CDR3 is TGTGCCAGCAGTTCCTCTAGCGGGGGGGCTTCAGATACGCAGTATTTT.

The rearrangement links TRBV10-3 to TRBJ2-3, with 7 nucleotides matching TRBD2. This CDR3 is 16 amino acids long. J gave up 0 bases and V 5 bases, and 8 bases lay outside the gene matches. Germline lookup yields CDR1 ENHRY and CDR2 SYGVKD. DNA for the CDR3: TGTGCCATCAGTACCGGGACTACCGCTAGCACAGATACGCAGTATTTT. Protein sequence: CAISTGTTASTDTQYF.

The chain combines TRBV7-2 with TRBJ2-5; 7 bases are shared with TRBD2. CDR1 is SGHTA, CDR2 FQGNSA, per germline. V was pared by 5 bases and J by 6 bases, with 15 bases of the junction left unmatched. The CDR3 length is 16 residues. In DNA, the CDR3 is TGTGCCAGCAGCCCAAGGCGGGGCGGGGGAGGAAAGACCCAGTACTTC. Translating gives CASSPRRGGGGKTQYF.

This chain uses TRBV11-2 with TRBJ2-3, with TRBD1 matching 7 bases. Germline V gene sequence: CDR1 SGHAT, CDR2 FQNNGV. V trimming: 1 base; J trimming: 4 bases; junction bases outside the gene matches: 8. CDR3 length: 16 residues. CDR3 DNA sequence: TGTGCCAGCAGCTTAGTAGGGGGCGCCGGGGCAGATACGCAGTATTTT. This translates into CASSLVGGAGADTQYF.

The chain uses TRBV7-3 and TRBJ2-3, with D possibly matching TRBD2 (6 bases). V gave up 1 base and J gave up 6 bases, with 23 bases separating them. CDR3 length equals 18 residues. CDR1 and CDR2 from the germline V gene are SGHTA and FQGTGA. The CDR3 nucleotides read TGTGCCAGCAGCTTAATAAGTCGTGGTAGCGGAGGGGTGGATACGCAGTATTTT. The encoded protein is CASSLISRGSGGVDTQYF.

The J gene is TRBJ2-5, the V gene TRBV28; possible D gene TRBD2, 6 bases. The CDR3 loop spans 13 amino acids. Between the trimmed V and J ends, which lost 3 bases and 4 bases, there was a span of 9 bases. CDR1 MDHEN and CDR2 SYDVKM come from the germline V gene. The CDR3 DNA reads as TGTGCCAGCAGTTTGGGACTCCGAGAGACCCAGTACTTC. This sequence encodes CASSLGLRETQYF.

V and J are TRBV18 and TRBJ2-1; TRBD2 agrees at 16 bases. CDR3 length: 16 residues. Germline values: CDR1 KGHSH, CDR2 LQKENI. V lost 3 bases, J lost 7 bases, and 3 bases stayed unmatched. Written as DNA, the CDR3 is TGTGCCAGCTCACCGCCGGGACTAGCGGGGGGGAATGAGCAGTTCTTC. Translating it yields CASSPPGLAGGNEQFF.

The chain joins TRBV28 to TRBJ2-2, with 7 bases lining up with TRBD2. The CDR3 length is 16 residues. CDR1 is MDHEN, CDR2 SYDVKM, per germline. V shed 2 bases and J 4 bases; nucleotides not matched to a gene: 7. The CDR3, as DNA: TGTGCCAGCAGTTTACGGACTAGTTCGGTCACCGGGGAGCTGTTTTTT. It codes for CASSLRTSSVTGELFF.

This clone was detected only once. The V gene is TRBV21-1, the J gene TRBJ2-7; the DNA was not used to check the table's D call, TRBD2. TRBV21-1 is a known pseudogene. There are 17 residues in the CDR3. CDR3 sequence: CASSKRTRVGDTYEQYF. CDR3 coding DNA: TGTGCCAGCAGCAAAAGGACTCGAGTGGGAGACACGTACGAGCAGTACTTC.

The V call is TRBV4-2, the J call TRBJ2-1; TRBD1 matches 7 bases. This CDR3 region has 17 residues. Trimming cost V 3 bases and J 8 bases; bases outside gene matches: 16. Looked up from germline, CDR1 is LGHNA and CDR2 is YNFKEQ. The CDR3 coding sequence is TGTGCCAGCAGCCAGTGGGGGACAGCCAACACGAGGGATGAGCAGTTCTTC. Protein sequence: CASSQWGTANTRDEQFF.

The chain couples TRBV10-1 to TRBJ1-2; 9 bases are shared with TRBD1. Germline values: CDR1 WNHNN, CDR2 SYGVQD (reference sequence). The CDR3 is made up of 15 amino acids. The trim removed 0 bases at V and 6 bases at J, leaving 5 bases unmatched. The CDR3 DNA reads as TGCGCCAGCAGTGAGTCGGTGGGACAGGGAGATGGCTACACCTTC. Its protein product is CASSESVGQGDGYTF.

The chain combines TRBV7-9 with TRBJ1-1; D gene uncertain. V dropped 1 base and J dropped 1 base, with 13 bases sitting between them. The length of the CDR3 is 16 residues. The germline V gene encodes CDR1 SEHNR and CDR2 FQNEAQ (reference sequence). CDR3 protein: CASSLGFGMGNTEAFF. DNA for the CDR3: TGTGCCAGCAGCTTAGGGTTCGGGATGGGGAACACTGAAGCTTTCTTT. Full variable domain (outside the CDR3, taken from reference TRBV7-9 and TRBJ1-1): DTGVSQNPRHKITKRGQNVTFRCDPISEHNRLYWYRQTLGQGPEFLTYFQNEAQLEKSRLLSDRFSAERPKGSFSTLEIQRTEQGDSAMYLCASSLGFGMGNTEAFFGQGTRLTVV.

The chain recombines TRBV12-3 or TRBV12-4 with TRBJ1-1; D gene unclear. The CDR3 loop spans 13 amino acids. Between the trimmed V and J ends, which lost 5 bases and 6 bases, there was a span of 13 bases. The CDR3 DNA reads as TGTGCCAGCAGTGAAAGAGGGTTTTCTGAAGCTTTCTTT. Its translation: CASSERGFSEAFF.

J is TRBJ2-5 and V is TRBV30, with D perhaps TRBD2 (6 bases). Trimming left V 0 bases short and J 4 bases short, with 12 bases between. There are 14 residues in the CDR3. Germline V lookup: CDR1 GTSNPN, CDR2 SVGIG (reference sequence). Written as DNA, the CDR3 is TGTGCCTGGAGTGTACAGGTGGGAGGAGAGACCCAGTACTTC. Translating it yields CAWSVQVGGETQYF.

The V and J genes are TRBV25-1 and TRBJ1-6, with D perhaps matching TRBD1 (6 bases). Trimming cost V 3 bases and J 5 bases, with 14 bases left between them. Germline V lookup: CDR1 MGHDK, CDR2 SYGVNS. The CDR3 runs 16 residues. This CDR3 reads CASSDQRGGDNSPLHF. CDR3 DNA: TGTGCCAGCAGTGATCAAAGGGGGGGAGATAATTCACCCCTCCACTTT.

The chain has TRBV20-1 and TRBJ2-3; D might be TRBD2 (6 bases). This CDR3 contains 14 residues. Per the germline V gene, CDR1 is DFQATT and CDR2 is SNEGSKA (reference sequence). V lost 3 bases, J lost 3 bases, and 13 bases lay in between. DNA for the CDR3: TGCAGTGCTAGTAGGGGAGGCGGGACAGATACGCAGTATTTT. Translated: CSASRGGGTDTQYF.

The V and J genes are TRBV9 and TRBJ1-2, with D possibly TRBD1 on 6 matching bases. The CDR3 consists of 13 residues. Germline CDR1 and CDR2: SGDLS and YYNGEE. Between the trimmed V and J ends, which lost 4 bases and 5 bases, there was a span of 12 bases. This CDR3 reads CASSSADRYGYTF. CDR3 DNA: TGTGCCAGCAGCTCCGCCGACAGGTATGGCTACACCTTC.

J is TRBJ1-6 and V is TRBV2; weak D call: TRBD1 (6 bases). V shed 8 bases and J shed 3 bases, with 11 bases lying between them. Per germline, CDR1 SNHLY and CDR2 FYNNEI. The CDR3 has 14 amino acids. The CDR3 here is CASQQGNYNSPLHF. CDR3 in DNA: TGTGCCAGCCAGCAGGGGAACTATAATTCACCCCTCCACTTT.